Listed here are 30 T cell receptor beta chains from one sample, sequenced in a study of beta chain features in type 1 diabetes. Isolated RNA was reverse transcribed in full, so expressed TCRB transcripts were sequenced. Sequencing used immunoSEQ multiplex PCR; TCRdb keeps in-frame clones, though not all of them. The sample lists a few hundred thousand clones, approximately 15% occurring once. The sample comprised naive CD4+ T cells from blood. These receptors all come from a man aged 25 to 45 in good health.

This chain connects TRBV9 to TRBJ2-5; a weak D match, TRBD2 (5 bases). The V gene's germline CDR1 is SGDLS and CDR2 YYNGEE. The CDR3 contains 13 residues. V lost 7 bases to trimming and J lost 9 bases, with 19 bases between them. The CDR3 sequence: CASSISGFGAQYF. The CDR3 nucleotides read TGTGCCAGCTCGATTTCGGGGTTCGGGGCCCAGTACTTC.

This clone was seen a few times. This chain connects TRBV1 to TRBJ2-7; the listed D gene, TRBD2, was not tested against the DNA. TRBV1 has pseudogene status. The CDR3 is made up of 10 amino acids. The CDR3 region is CTSRPDSFYV. CDR3 sequence (DNA): TGCACCAGCAGACCTGACTCTTTTTACGTC.

The chain links TRBV5-1 to TRBJ2-1; no reliable D call. V lost 5 bases, J lost 10 bases, and 13 bases lay in between. Germline V lookup: CDR1 SGHRS, CDR2 YFSETQ. This CDR3 is built from 12 residues. The CDR3 spells CASSTSGWEQFF. Written as DNA, the CDR3 is TGCGCCAGCAGTACGTCCGGGTGGGAGCAGTTCTTC.

V usage is TRBV25-1 and J usage is TRBJ2-7, with D uncertain. CDR1 is MGHDK and CDR2 is SYGVNS in the germline V gene. Trimming stripped 2 bases from V and 3 bases from J, with 14 bases between. The CDR3 runs to 15 residues. The CDR3 spells CASSEPGRTYYEQYF. The DNA of the CDR3 is TGTGCCAGCAGTGAACCTGGCAGGACGTACTACGAGCAGTACTTC.

This sequence joins TRBV30 and TRBJ2-1; possibly TRBD1 or TRBD2 for D (5 bases each). The CDR3 is 15 amino acids. Looked up from germline, CDR1 is GTSNPN and CDR2 is SVGIG (reference sequence). Trimming took off 5 bases at V and 5 bases at J, with 19 bases between the two ends. CDR3 region: CAWEPRTGRHNEQFF. Written as DNA, the CDR3 is TGTGCCTGGGAGCCCCGGACGGGGCGCCACAATGAGCAGTTCTTC.

The DNA for the CDR3 is TGTGCCAGCAGCACTACAGGGGATGGAGGCTACACCTTC. This sequence encodes CASSTTGDGGYTF. The chain has TRBV11-3 and TRBJ1-2; 7 bases agree with TRBD1. V dropped 5 bases and J dropped 8; count of bases not matched to a gene: 8. This CDR3 contains 13 residues. The germline V gene has CDR1 SGHNT and CDR2 YENEEA.

This chain uses TRBV7-8 with TRBJ2-2; no clear D gene. Trimming pared 1 base from V and 5 bases from J, leaving 5 bases between. CDR1 and CDR2 (germline): SGHVS, FQNEAQ. The CDR3 is made up of 13 amino acids. In DNA form, the CDR3 reads TGTGCCAGCAGCTTAGTCCTGACCGGGGAGCTGTTTTTT. Translated: CASSLVLTGELFF.

Comments on this clone: One end of the junction varies from germline; a read error may be responsible. The gene calls are TRBV7-9 and TRBJ2-2, with 10 positions matching TRBD2. The CDR3 spans 17 residues. Germline CDR1 reads SEHNR; CDR2 reads FQNEAQ (reference sequence). Written as DNA, the CDR3 is TGTGCCACCAGCCCCGTTCCGGGACTAGCGATCGACGGGGAGCTGTTTTTT. Encoded protein: CATSPVPGLAIDGELFF.

V is TRBV6-6 and J is TRBJ2-6, with D perhaps assigned TRBD1 or TRBD2 (5 bases each). The CDR3 covers 16 residues. Germline V lookup: CDR1 MNHNY, CDR2 SVGAGI (reference sequence). Trimming shortened V by 0 bases and J by 2 bases, and 8 bases separated the two germline ends. The chain's CDR3 is CASSYSRGPGANVLTF. For the CDR3, the DNA is TGTGCCAGCAGTTACTCGAGGGGACCTGGGGCCAACGTCCTGACTTTC.

The chain combines TRBV2 with TRBJ2-7; 8 bases map to TRBD1. This CDR3 comprises 14 residues. The germline gives CDR1 SNHLY, CDR2 FYNNEI. V trimming: 5 bases; J trimming: 6 bases; junction bases outside the gene matches: 9. In DNA, the CDR3 is TGTGCCAGCAGTTTTAAGACAGGGGCTCTCGAGCAGTACTTC. Amino acids: CASSFKTGALEQYF.

The chain is built from TRBV6-1 and TRBJ1-1; D gene ambiguous. With 1 base removed from V and 9 bases from J, the gap between germline ends came to 12 bases. From germline, CDR1 is MNHNS and CDR2 SASEGT. The CDR3 has 13 amino acids. CDR3 loop: CASSEGQATKAFF. CDR3 DNA sequence: TGTGCCAGCAGTGAAGGGCAGGCGACAAAAGCTTTCTTT.

In its sample, this clone was seen a few times. The chain recombines TRBV9 with TRBJ2-3; D perhaps matches TRBD1 (6 bases). The CDR3 sequence is 15 residues long. Trimming removed 3 bases at V and 0 bases at J, with 11 bases between. The germline V gene has CDR1 SGDLS and CDR2 YYNGEE. The CDR3 loop is CASSADRPSTDTQYF. The CDR3 DNA reads as TGTGCCAGCAGCGCAGACAGGCCTAGCACAGATACGCAGTATTTT.

The genes are TRBV30 and TRBJ1-5; no firm D call. There are 13 residues in the CDR3. Trimming removed 0 bases from V and 5 bases from J, with 8 bases in between. CDR1 and CDR2 from the germline V gene are GTSNPN and SVGIG (reference sequence). CDR3 sequence reads: CAWSVRLDQPQHF. The CDR3 DNA sequence: TGTGCCTGGAGTGTACGGTTGGATCAGCCCCAGCATTTT.

The V and J genes are TRBV5-1 and TRBJ2-7; 9 nucleotides align to TRBD1. V was pared by 0 bases and J by 1 base, with 5 bases of the junction left unmatched. The germline V gene encodes CDR1 SGHRS and CDR2 YFSETQ. CDR3 size: 16 residues. CDR3 DNA sequence: TGCGCCAGCAGCTTGGTCCCGGGACAGGGATCCTACGAGCAGTACTTC. Its protein is CASSLVPGQGSYEQYF.

The rearrangement uses TRBV27 and TRBJ1-2; a weak D match, TRBD1 (5 bases). This CDR3 has 13 amino acids. Germline CDR1 is MNHEY and CDR2 is SMNVEV (reference sequence). Trimming shortened V by 5 bases and J by 8 bases, and 15 bases separated the two germline ends. The CDR3 protein is CASSPGPTEGYTF. The CDR3 nucleotides are TGTGCCAGCAGTCCGGGACCAACAGAAGGCTACACCTTC.

The chain joins TRBV6-5 to TRBJ2-7; tentatively, D is TRBD1 (5 bases). This CDR3 is 13 amino acids long. Per the germline V gene, CDR1 is MNHEY and CDR2 is SVGAGI. Trimming left V 0 bases short and J 6 bases short, with 9 bases between. CDR3 nucleotide sequence: TGTGCCAGCAGTTACTCGCCAGGGATCGAGCAGTACTTC. It specifies CASSYSPGIEQYF.

This chain joins TRBV27 and TRBJ2-3, with D uncertain. The length of the CDR3 is 13 residues. CDR1 is MNHEY, CDR2 SMNVEV, per germline (reference sequence). V shed 4 bases and J shed 5 bases, with 10 bases lying between them. CDR3 amino acids: CASSSLRGDTQYF. CDR3 in DNA: TGTGCCAGCAGTTCCCTACGCGGAGATACGCAGTATTTT.

This clone came up once. The V call is TRBV9, the J call TRBJ1-4, with a possible D match to TRBD1 (6 bases). CDR1 is SGDLS and CDR2 is YYNGEE in the germline V gene. The V and J ends lost 4 bases and 5 bases respectively, with 12 bases between them. This CDR3 contains 14 residues. CDR3 region: CASSSAGTNEKLFF. CDR3 nucleotide sequence: TGTGCCAGCAGCTCTGCCGGGACAAATGAAAAACTGTTTTTT.

This clone has a handful of counts. The V call is TRBV19, the J call TRBJ1-1; D is ambiguous. Trimming pared 5 bases from V and 6 bases from J, leaving 19 bases between. This CDR3 comprises 15 residues. From germline, CDR1 is LNHDA and CDR2 SQIVND (reference sequence). The CDR3 is CASSPRPLEVAEAFF. CDR3 in DNA: TGTGCCAGTAGTCCGCGACCCTTAGAAGTGGCTGAAGCTTTCTTT.

The table lists this clone with a few counts. The V call is TRBV7-2, the J call TRBJ2-3, with D hard to call. CDR3 length: 14 amino acids. CDR1 is SGHTA, CDR2 FQGNSA, per germline. The V end was cut by 6 bases, the J end by 0 bases, with 10 bases between. In DNA, the CDR3 is TGTGCCAGCAGAAGAAAACCAAGCACAGATACGCAGTATTTT. Amino acid sequence: CASRRKPSTDTQYF.

This sequence joins TRBV20-1 and TRBJ2-5; D is ambiguous. Germline loops: CDR1 DFQATT, CDR2 SNEGSKA (reference sequence). Trimming removed 6 bases from V and 5 bases from J, with 10 bases in between. The CDR3 has 11 amino acids. The DNA of the CDR3 is TGCAGTGCCGCCACCCCTGAGACCCAGTACTTC. It yields the protein CSAATPETQYF.

The chain is built from TRBV7-8 and TRBJ2-7; D perhaps matches TRBD1 (7 bases). Trimming stripped 5 bases from V and 6 bases from J, with 14 bases between. CDR3 length equals 13 residues. Looked up from germline, CDR1 is SGHVS and CDR2 is FQNEAQ. The CDR3 reads CASSPGGMSEQYF. Here the CDR3 DNA reads TGTGCCAGCAGCCCAGGGGGGATGAGCGAGCAGTACTTC.

V and J are TRBV5-1 and TRBJ2-5, with D unclear. V lost 0 bases and J 7 bases, leaving 10 bases between the germline ends. The germline CDR1 and CDR2 sequences are SGHRS and YFSETQ. CDR3 size: 13 residues. The CDR3, as DNA: TGCGCCAGCAGCTTGGAGGCTAGTCGGACCCAGTACTTC. As protein: CASSLEASRTQYF. The full variable domain, rest sourced from reference TRBV5-1 and TRBJ2-5, is KAGVTQTPRYLIKTRGQQVTLSCSPISGHRSVSWYQQTPGQGLQFLFEYFSETQRNKGNFPGRFSGRQFSNSRSEMNVSTLELGDSALYLCASSLEASRTQYFGPGTRLLVL.

The gene calls are TRBV20-1 and TRBJ1-1, with TRBD1 as a possible D gene (6 bases). The V end lost 4 bases, the J end lost 4 bases, and 7 bases lay between the germline ends. Germline CDR1 and CDR2: DFQATT and SNEGSKA (reference sequence). The CDR3 has 11 amino acids. The CDR3 DNA follows: TGCAGTGCTAAAGGGGGCACTGAAGCTTTCTTT. The encoded protein is CSAKGGTEAFF.

The V and J genes are TRBV5-1 and TRBJ2-3; D uncertain. Germline V gene sequence: CDR1 SGHRS, CDR2 YFSETQ. The CDR3 covers 13 residues. Trimming stripped 4 bases from V and 2 bases from J, with 8 bases between. CDR3 in amino acids: CASSVVATDTQYF. The DNA for the CDR3 is TGCGCCAGCAGCGTCGTTGCCACAGATACGCAGTATTTT.

This clone was seen only a few times. The V call is TRBV11-1, the J call TRBJ2-5, with D perhaps TRBD2 (5 bases). CDR1 is SGHAT and CDR2 is FQDESV in the germline V gene (reference sequence). Trimming pared 9 bases from V and 5 bases from J, leaving 16 bases between. The CDR3 runs to 13 residues. DNA of the CDR3: TGTGCCAGTACGAGTGGGAGATTTGAGACCCAGTACTTC. It translates to CASTSGRFETQYF.

The sample holds a few counts of this clone. The chain is built from TRBV9 and TRBJ2-1, with D possibly matching TRBD2 (5 bases). Trimming removed 1 base at V and 5 bases at J, with 10 bases between. The CDR3 covers 14 residues. The V gene's germline CDR1 is SGDLS and CDR2 YYNGEE. The CDR3 DNA reads as TGTGCCAGCAGCGTAAGTGGAGGACACAATGAGCAGTTCTTC. Its protein product is CASSVSGGHNEQFF. The full variable domain, with the rest looked up from reference TRBV9 and TRBJ2-1, is DSGVTQTPKHLITATGQRVTLRCSPRSGDLSVYWYQQSLDQGLQFLIQYYNGEERAKGNILERFSAQQFPDLHSELNLSSLELGDSALYFCASSVSGGHNEQFFGPGTRLTVL.

This clone has only a few counts. The genes are TRBV7-9 and TRBJ2-5, with 11 bases that match TRBD2. J lost 3 bases, V lost 8 bases, and 8 bases had no gene match. The CDR3 runs 15 residues. The germline CDR1 and CDR2 sequences are SEHNR and FQNEAQ (reference sequence). CDR3 sequence: CASLPLTSGEETQYF. CDR3 nucleotide sequence: TGTGCCAGCCTACCCCTGACTAGCGGGGAAGAGACCCAGTACTTC.

This chain joins TRBV2 and TRBJ2-7; TRBD1 agrees at 9 bases. CDR1 and CDR2 (germline): SNHLY, FYNNEI. V lost 5 bases and J lost 6; bases outside the gene matches: 5. This CDR3 has 13 amino acids. This CDR3 is CASSRDRDVEQYV. CDR3 in DNA: TGTGCCAGCAGTAGGGACAGGGACGTCGAGCAGTACGTC.

This clone was picked up many times. The V call is TRBV29-1, the J call TRBJ2-1, with no clear D. The CDR3 runs to 10 residues. Trimming took off 2 bases at V and 5 bases at J, with 1 base between the two ends. Germline-derived CDR1 and CDR2 are SQVTM and ANQGSEA. The CDR3 loop reads CSVENNEQFF. As DNA, the CDR3 is TGCAGCGTTGAAAACAATGAGCAGTTCTTC.